Below, 32 T cell receptor beta chains from the same sample are listed, as sequenced in a study of CD8 T cells in ankylosing spondylitis. TCRdb re-derived calls from the 5' RACE reads in MiXCR, one entry per CDR3 protein. The sample includes around 150,000 distinct CDR3 sequences, about a third of them seen just once. Sequencing input: synovial fluid, either unsorted or a sorted T cell fraction (not recorded which). These receptors were obtained from a male donor with ankylosing spondylitis.

This clonotype was picked up a small number of times. The chain couples TRBV10-3 to TRBJ2-6; D unresolved. CDR3 size: 14 residues. Trimming removed 0 bases from V and 2 bases from J, with 2 bases in between. The V gene's germline CDR1 is ENHRY and CDR2 SYGVKD. As DNA, the CDR3 is TGTGCCATCAGTGAGTCGGCTGGGGCCAACGTCCTGACTTTC. Protein sequence: CAISESAGANVLTF.

This clonotype showed up many times. This chain uses TRBV5-1 with TRBJ2-6, with 8 bases matching TRBD1. Germline CDR1 and CDR2: SGHRS and YFSETQ. V dropped 4 bases and J dropped 4; count of bases not matched to a gene: 10. There are 17 residues in the CDR3. The CDR3 here is CASSPTRTGTGANVLTF. The DNA for the CDR3 is TGCGCCAGCAGCCCAACCCGGACAGGGACCGGGGCCAACGTCCTGACTTTC.

The chain links TRBV9 to TRBJ2-1, with no clear D. The CDR3 runs to 12 residues. V was clipped by 0 bases and J by 6 bases, with 4 bases between them. The germline gives CDR1 SGDLS, CDR2 YYNGEE. The CDR3 protein is CASSVDSNEQFF. CDR3 bases: TGTGCCAGCAGCGTAGACAGCAATGAGCAGTTCTTC.

This sequence joins TRBV2 and TRBJ1-6, with a weak D call TRBD1 (6 bases). The V end lost 6 bases, the J end lost 7 bases, and 19 bases lay between the germline ends. Germline V gene lookup returns CDR1 SNHLY and CDR2 FYNNEI. This CDR3 region has 16 residues. In DNA, the CDR3 is TGTGCCAGCAGCGGGGGTTCGGGGGCACGAAATTCACCCCTCCACTTT. Protein: CASSGGSGARNSPLHF.

This chain joins TRBV20-1 and TRBJ2-1, with a weak D call TRBD2 (5 bases). The V gene lost 3 bases and the J gene lost 4 bases, with 13 bases spanning the gap. The V gene's germline CDR1 is DFQATT and CDR2 SNEGSKA (reference sequence). The CDR3 is 14 residues long. DNA for the CDR3: TGCAGTGCTAGTGGCGGGCTAGGATACAATGAGCAGTTCTTC. The encoded protein is CSASGGLGYNEQFF.

This clonotype appeared a few times. The chain carries TRBV1 and TRBJ2-1; the table calls TRBD2, which could not be checked here. TRBV1 is described as a pseudogene. CDR3 size: 20 residues. The CDR3 DNA sequence: TGCACCAGCAGCCAACAACCGGGACTAGCGGGGGCCCCTGTTTACAATGAGCAGTTCTTC. This sequence encodes CTSSQQPGLAGAPVYNEQFF.

The chain employs TRBV9 and TRBJ2-3, with D hard to call. V was pared by 0 bases and J by 3 bases, with 11 bases between. The CDR3 has 15 residues. Germline CDR1 and CDR2: SGDLS and YYNGEE. CDR3 in DNA: TGTGCCAGCAGCGTAGAGGGTCGGAAAACAGATACGCAGTATTTT. It codes for CASSVEGRKTDTQYF.

The CDR3 coding sequence is TGTGCCAGCACCCTAAGGAGTTCAAGGACAGGGGTCTACACCTTC. This gives the protein CASTLRSSRTGVYTF. The chain combines TRBV6-1 with TRBJ1-2, with 9 positions matching TRBD1. J was trimmed by 10 bases and V by 7 bases; bases with no gene match: 16. CDR3 length equals 15 residues. CDR1 is MNHNS and CDR2 is SASEGT in the germline V gene.

The chain carries TRBV11-3 and TRBJ2-3; 11 bases fit TRBD2. V was clipped by 4 bases and J by 2 bases; unmatched bases: 8. CDR1 SGHNT and CDR2 YENEEA come from the germline V gene. The CDR3 spans 17 residues. In nucleotides, the CDR3 is TGTGCCAGCAGCTACTTAGCGGGGGGGCTGAACACAGATACGCAGTATTTT. It yields the protein CASSYLAGGLNTDTQYF.

This clonotype was observed a few times. The V gene is TRBV12-5, the J gene TRBJ1-5, with no clear D. The V gene's germline CDR1 is LGHNT and CDR2 FRNRAP. The V end lost 6 bases, the J end lost 4 bases, and 19 bases lay between the germline ends. The CDR3 has 16 residues. The DNA for the CDR3 is TGTGCTAGTGGAAACACCTGGACGGGTCTGAATCAGCCCCAGCATTTT. Translated: CASGNTWTGLNQPQHF.

This clonotype was counted once. The CDR3 loop reads CASSGHWGETQYF. Written as DNA, the CDR3 is TGTGCCAGCAGTGGACATTGGGGGGAGACCCAGTACTTC. V is TRBV2 and J is TRBJ2-5; possibly TRBD1 or TRBD2 for D (5 bases each). The length of the CDR3 is 13 residues. The germline V gene encodes CDR1 SNHLY and CDR2 FYNNEI. The germline V and J ends were trimmed by 4 bases and 5 bases, with 11 bases remaining between them. Complete variable domain (other parts from reference TRBV2 and TRBJ2-5): EPEVTQTPSHQVTQMGQEVILRCVPISNHLYFYWYRQILGQKVEFLVSFYNNEISEKSEIFDDQFSVERPDGSNFTLKIRSTKLEDSAMYFCASSGHWGETQYFGPGTRLLVL.

This clonotype was counted a few times. The V call is TRBV4-3, the J call TRBJ2-7; 7 nucleotides line up with TRBD1. Per germline, CDR1 LGHNA and CDR2 YSLEER. The CDR3 is made up of 10 amino acids. The CDR3 nucleotides read TGCCGGACAGGCGCCTACGAGCAGTACTTC. This sequence encodes CRTGAYEQYF.

J is TRBJ1-1 and V is TRBV6-1; D perhaps matches TRBD1 (6 bases). The germline V gene encodes CDR1 MNHNS and CDR2 SASEGT. The V gene lost 5 bases and the J gene lost 7 bases, with 14 bases spanning the gap. The CDR3 consists of 13 residues. The CDR3 DNA follows: TGTGCCAGCAGTAAGACAGGAGCCAATGAAGCTTTCTTT. It codes for CASSKTGANEAFF.

The chain has TRBV18 and TRBJ2-3; D gene ambiguous. Between the trimmed V and J ends, which lost 5 bases and 6 bases, there was a span of 6 bases. This CDR3 has 11 residues. Germline-derived CDR1 and CDR2 are KGHSH and LQKENI. The CDR3 bases are TGTGCCAGCTCAATCATGGATACGCAGTATTTT. It translates to CASSIMDTQYF.

This clonotype has ten or more counts. The chain couples TRBV7-9 to TRBJ1-2, with TRBD1 matching 9 bases. Germline lookup yields CDR1 SEHNR and CDR2 FQNEAQ (reference sequence). V trimming: 5 bases; J trimming: 4 bases; junction bases outside the gene matches: 5. CDR3 size: 14 residues. The CDR3 loop reads CASSHRDRAYGYTF. The CDR3 DNA sequence: TGTGCCAGCAGCCACCGGGACAGGGCCTATGGCTACACCTTC.

The genes are TRBV5-1 and TRBJ2-6; D uncertain. The CDR3 runs 15 residues. Germline V gives CDR1 SGHRS, CDR2 YFSETQ. Trimming pared 5 bases from V and 0 bases from J, leaving 9 bases between. The DNA for the CDR3 is TGCGCCAGCAGTGGCGGAAACTCTGGGGCCAACGTCCTGACTTTC. It yields the protein CASSGGNSGANVLTF. The whole variable domain, remainder taken from reference TRBV5-1 and TRBJ2-6, is KAGVTQTPRYLIKTRGQQVTLSCSPISGHRSVSWYQQTPGQGLQFLFEYFSETQRNKGNFPGRFSGRQFSNSRSEMNVSTLELGDSALYLCASSGGNSGANVLTFGAGSRLTVL.

This clonotype was detected a few times. The chain has TRBV20-1 and TRBJ1-1; D call uncertain. The CDR3 contains 11 residues. Per germline, CDR1 DFQATT and CDR2 SNEGSKA (reference sequence). V was trimmed by 6 bases and J by 1 base, leaving 6 bases between them. The chain's CDR3 is CSASGNTEAFF. In DNA form, the CDR3 reads TGCAGTGCCTCCGGGAACACTGAAGCTTTCTTT.

V gene TRBV28 combines with J gene TRBJ1-6, with 9 bases that match TRBD1. The CDR3 runs 15 residues. The germline CDR1 and CDR2 sequences are MDHEN and SYDVKM. With V trimmed by 10 bases and J by 9 bases, 13 bases remained unmatched. CDR3 sequence: CATWPWDREISPLHF. The CDR3 nucleotides read TGTGCCACCTGGCCTTGGGACAGGGAGATTTCACCCCTCCACTTT.

V gene TRBV11-2 combines with J gene TRBJ2-5, with 8 bases fitting TRBD1. This CDR3 is 16 amino acids long. The V and J ends lost 1 base and 5 bases, in that order; junction bases with no gene match: 9. Germline V gives CDR1 SGHAT, CDR2 FQNNGV. Written as DNA, the CDR3 is TGTGCCAGCAGCTTAGGTGGGACAGGTGGATGGGAGACCCAGTACTTC. As protein: CASSLGGTGGWETQYF.

The J gene is TRBJ2-3, the V gene TRBV20-1, with 9 bases aligning to TRBD2. The germline V gene has CDR1 DFQATT and CDR2 SNEGSKA (reference sequence). The CDR3 consists of 15 residues. Unmatched junction bases numbered 8, after V lost 6 bases and J lost 1 base. CDR3 sequence (DNA): TGCAGTGCCCCCCCCCGGACTAGCGGCACAGATACGCAGTATTTT. This sequence encodes CSAPPRTSGTDTQYF.

The chain recombines TRBV24-1 with TRBJ2-1; D is unresolved. Germline CDR1 and CDR2: KGHDR and SFDVKD. The CDR3 has 15 amino acids. V was shortened by 3 bases and J by 10 bases, with 18 bases between the two germline ends. The CDR3 coding sequence is TGTGCCACCAGTGATGCGGAAGCCAACCGCAGGGAGCAGTTCTTC. It yields the protein CATSDAEANRREQFF.

V usage is TRBV2 and J usage is TRBJ2-5; D not resolved. This CDR3 region has 12 residues. Trimming removed 6 bases from V and 5 bases from J, with 10 bases in between. Germline V CDR1 and CDR2: SNHLY, FYNNEI. The CDR3 here is CASSRLVETQYF. The DNA for the CDR3 is TGTGCCAGCAGCCGTCTCGTCGAGACCCAGTACTTC.

By its share, this clonotype is medium-sized. The chain employs TRBV15 and TRBJ2-5; TRBD2 matches at 9 bases. Germline loops: CDR1 LNHNV, CDR2 YYDKDF (reference sequence). V shed 0 bases, J shed 6 bases, and the junction held 5 bases outside the gene matches. The CDR3 totals 15 residues. This chain's CDR3 is CATSRDVSGGQTQYF. In DNA form, the CDR3 reads TGTGCCACCAGCAGAGATGTTAGCGGGGGACAGACCCAGTACTTC.

This clonotype appeared a few times. This rearrangement joins TRBV4-1 to TRBJ1-4; D gene ambiguous. Trimming took 0 bases from V and 0 from J, leaving 2 bases between them. CDR3 length: 14 amino acids. The germline gives CDR1 MGHRA, CDR2 YSYEKL. The CDR3 nucleotides are TGCGCCAGCAGCCAAGAGGCAACTAATGAAAAACTGTTTTTT. Translated: CASSQEATNEKLFF.

This clonotype was detected only a few times. CDR3 DNA: TGCAGTGCAAGACTAGCGGGATTTATTTACGAGCAGTACTTC. This encodes CSARLAGFIYEQYF. The V gene is TRBV20-1, the J gene TRBJ2-7; TRBD2 matches at 11 bases. J gave up 4 bases and V 6 bases, and 8 bases lay outside the gene matches. Germline V gene lookup returns CDR1 DFQATT and CDR2 SNEGSKA (reference sequence). The CDR3 contains 14 residues.

This clonotype was detected a few times. This chain links TRBV20-1 with TRBJ1-5; D is undetermined. CDR3 length: 12 amino acids. Germline CDR1 and CDR2: DFQATT and SNEGSKA (reference sequence). V gave up 5 bases and J gave up 7 bases, with 12 bases separating them. The chain's CDR3 is CSAANYGQPQHF. CDR3 sequence (DNA): TGCAGTGCTGCAAATTACGGGCAGCCCCAGCATTTT.

The rearrangement uses TRBV28 and TRBJ1-2, with 7 nucleotides matching TRBD1. Germline V gene sequence: CDR1 MDHEN, CDR2 SYDVKM. The length of the CDR3 is 14 residues. Trimming removed 6 bases from V and 1 base from J; junction bases left unmatched: 5. The CDR3, as DNA: TGTGCCAGCAGAGCACAGGGGCGTAACTATGGCTACACCTTC. This encodes CASRAQGRNYGYTF.

This clonotype has only one observation. The chain links TRBV10-3 to TRBJ2-7; weak D call: TRBD1 (6 bases). Between the trimmed V and J ends, which lost 6 bases and 3 bases, there was a span of 9 bases. The germline gives CDR1 ENHRY, CDR2 SYGVKD. This CDR3 contains 12 residues. The CDR3 region is CAISGTHYEQYF. In nucleotides, the CDR3 is TGTGCCATCAGCGGGACACACTACGAGCAGTACTTC.

The V gene is TRBV30, the J gene TRBJ1-6; 9 bases agree with TRBD1. Unmatched junction bases numbered 3, after V lost 7 bases and J lost 8 bases. Germline CDR1 GTSNPN, CDR2 SVGIG (reference sequence). This CDR3 has 12 residues. This CDR3 reads CASRQGDSPLHF. DNA of the CDR3: TGTGCCTCGCGACAGGGGGATTCACCCCTCCACTTT. Combining the CDR3 with reference TRBV30 and TRBJ1-6 gives the whole variable domain SQTIHQWPATLVQPVGSPLSLECTVEGTSNPNLYWYRQAAGRGLQLLFYSVGIGQISSEVPQNLSASRPQDRQFILSSKKLLLSDSGFYLCASRQGDSPLHFGNGTRLTVT.

The rearrangement uses TRBV3-1 and TRBJ1-1, with 7 positions matching TRBD1. Germline V gene sequence: CDR1 LGHDT, CDR2 YNNKEL (reference sequence). The CDR3 length is 14 residues. The V and J ends lost 0 bases and 8 bases, in that order; junction bases with no gene match: 6. The DNA of the CDR3 is TGTGCCAGCAGCCAAGAGAGGGACAGAACAGAAGCTTTCTTT. It encodes CASSQERDRTEAFF.

This chain uses TRBV3-1 with TRBJ1-5; D call uncertain. V lost 5 bases to trimming and J lost 2 bases, with 10 bases between them. The CDR3 totals 14 residues. Germline CDR1 is LGHDT and CDR2 is YNNKEL (reference sequence). Here the CDR3 reads CASSRGNGNQPQHF. The CDR3 DNA reads TGTGCCAGCAGCAGAGGGAATGGCAATCAGCCCCAGCATTTT.

The gene calls are TRBV6-1 and TRBJ1-2, with 7 bases aligning to TRBD1. The CDR3 is 13 residues long. The ends lost 3 bases at V and 7 bases at J; junction bases unmatched: 5. CDR1 and CDR2 from the germline V gene are MNHNS and SASEGT. The CDR3 reads CASSDGDSSGYTF. CDR3 DNA sequence: TGTGCCAGCAGTGACGGGGACAGTTCTGGCTACACCTTC.